The 24 T cell receptor beta chains reported below all come from one sample, sequenced in a study of blood T cell repertoires in COVID-19 (dated by TCRdb to about 2020). The library was produced with the immunoSEQ multiplex PCR assay. Sourced from immuneACCESS, this table was stored by TCRdb with only in-frame sequences that have V and J called. A share of the clones is absent; for the studies checked, an unresolved V gene accounts for under half, and the remainder has no known explanation. The sample records some 150,000 clones, just under 85% of which are singletons. Around 7.6% of the sample is taken by the ten largest. The sample consisted of peripheral blood. These receptors were obtained from a middle-aged man who had recovered from COVID-19.

The chain recombines TRBV12-3 or TRBV12-4 with TRBJ2-1; D uncertain. V dropped 2 bases and J dropped 4 bases, with 3 bases sitting between them. The CDR3 runs to 12 residues. The CDR3 reads CASSLQYNEQFF. DNA for the CDR3: TGTGCCAGCAGTTTACAGTACAATGAGCAGTTCTTC.

V usage is TRBV28 and J usage is TRBJ2-3, with 7 bases identical to TRBD1. J was trimmed by 1 base and V by 5 bases; bases with no gene match: 6. CDR3 length: 15 residues. CDR1 MDHEN and CDR2 SYDVKM come from the germline V gene. The CDR3 nucleotides are TGTGCCAGCAGTGGTACAGGGGCCCGCACAGATACGCAGTATTTT. As protein: CASSGTGARTDTQYF. Based on the CDR3 plus reference TRBV28 and TRBJ2-3, the full variable domain is DVKVTQSSRYLVKRTGEKVFLECVQDMDHENMFWYRQDPGLGLRLIYFSYDVKMKEKGDIPEGYSVSREKKERFSLILESASTNQTSMYLCASSGTGARTDTQYFGPGTRLTVL.

The chain has TRBV10-3 and TRBJ2-5; 8 nucleotides match TRBD1. CDR3 length: 17 residues. CDR1 and CDR2 (germline): ENHRY, SYGVKD. Losses at the gene ends were 1 base for V and 3 bases for J; bases not matched to a gene: 10. CDR3 region: CAISELWTGSPEETQYF. CDR3 DNA sequence: TGTGCCATCAGTGAGTTGTGGACAGGGAGCCCCGAAGAGACCCAGTACTTC.

V gene TRBV4-3 combines with J gene TRBJ2-7, with 9 bases that match TRBD2. Germline-derived CDR1 and CDR2 are LGHNA and YSLEER. The CDR3 sequence is 16 residues long. J lost 6 bases, V lost 0 bases, and 9 bases had no gene match. The CDR3 coding sequence is TGCGCCAGCAGCCAAGAATTGCTAGCGGGACCAGCCGAGCAGTACTTC. The encoded protein is CASSQELLAGPAEQYF.

The chain is built from TRBV9 and TRBJ1-3; D possibly corresponds to TRBD1 (6 bases). CDR1 SGDLS and CDR2 YYNGEE come from the germline V gene. The CDR3 covers 15 residues. With 4 bases removed from V and 0 bases from J, the gap between germline ends came to 11 bases. The CDR3 spells CASSTGQTSGNTIYF. The DNA for the CDR3 is TGTGCCAGCAGCACAGGACAGACCTCTGGAAACACCATATATTTT.

This chain uses TRBV9 with TRBJ2-7; TRBD1 matches at 7 bases. The ends lost 0 bases at V and 0 bases at J; junction bases unmatched: 3. The CDR3 sequence is 15 residues long. Germline lookup yields CDR1 SGDLS and CDR2 YYNGEE. DNA of the CDR3: TGTGCCAGCAGCGTAGGGGACAGCAGCTCCTACGAGCAGTACTTC. The encoded protein is CASSVGDSSSYEQYF. The whole variable domain, remainder taken from reference TRBV9 and TRBJ2-7, is DSGVTQTPKHLITATGQRVTLRCSPRSGDLSVYWYQQSLDQGLQFLIQYYNGEERAKGNILERFSAQQFPDLHSELNLSSLELGDSALYFCASSVGDSSSYEQYFGPGTRLTVT.

V usage is TRBV7-2 and J usage is TRBJ2-1; a possible D gene is TRBD2 (6 bases). The CDR3 runs to 14 residues. The germline V gene has CDR1 SGHTA and CDR2 FQGNSA. V lost 3 bases and J 2 bases, leaving 8 bases between the germline ends. The CDR3 DNA is TGTGCCAGCAGCTTCGGGGGACCCTACAATGAGCAGTTCTTC. This sequence encodes CASSFGGPYNEQFF.

In its sample, this clone was seen once. The rearrangement links TRBV7-9 to TRBJ2-2, with D possibly TRBD2 on 6 matching bases. The ends were cut back, 1 base at V and 6 bases at J, with 12 bases in the middle. The CDR3 has 15 residues. Germline CDR1 and CDR2: SEHNR and FQNEAQ (reference sequence). The CDR3: CASSLGTGAAGELFF. CDR3 bases: TGTGCCAGCAGCTTAGGAACGGGAGCGGCCGGGGAGCTGTTTTTT.

The chain joins TRBV19 to TRBJ1-5, with 10 positions matching TRBD1. Germline V gene data show CDR1 as LNHDA and CDR2 as SQIVND (reference sequence). Trimming removed 0 bases from V and 2 bases from J; junction bases left unmatched: 1. This CDR3 has 16 amino acids. The CDR3 sequence is CASSIEGTGGNQPQHF. The CDR3 bases are TGTGCCAGTAGTATAGAGGGGACAGGGGGCAATCAGCCCCAGCATTTT.

Points on this clone: Mismatch with germline at one junction end may stem from a read error. The chain links TRBV6-2 or TRBV6-3 to TRBJ2-1; D perhaps matches TRBD1 (6 bases). CDR3 length: 12 amino acids. Looked up from germline, CDR1 is MNHEY and CDR2 is SVGEGT. The CDR3 region has the DNA TGTGCCAGCAGTTTAAAGTGGCAGCAGGGGCTCTTC. Its protein is CASSLKWQQGLF.

DNA for the CDR3: TGTGCCAGCAGTAAGAACAGGGGATACGAGCAGTACTTC. This encodes CASSKNRGYEQYF. This chain uses TRBV2 with TRBJ2-7, with 7 bases fitting TRBD1. Germline trimming cut 5 bases from V and 4 bases from J; bases unmatched to any gene: 5. Germline CDR1 SNHLY, CDR2 FYNNEI. The CDR3 covers 13 residues. The full variable domain, completed using reference TRBV2 and TRBJ2-7, is EPEVTQTPSHQVTQMGQEVILRCVPISNHLYFYWYRQILGQKVEFLVSFYNNEISEKSEIFDDQFSVERPDGSNFTLKIRSTKLEDSAMYFCASSKNRGYEQYFGPGTRLTVT.

The rearrangement joins TRBV9 to TRBJ1-1; D is possibly TRBD1 (5 bases). Deletions cut 4 bases from V and 1 base from J, with 14 bases between. This CDR3 region has 15 residues. Germline-derived CDR1 and CDR2 are SGDLS and YYNGEE. CDR3 amino acids: CASSPYGQGNTEAFF. CDR3 DNA sequence: TGTGCCAGCAGCCCTTATGGTCAGGGGAACACTGAAGCTTTCTTT.

The V and J genes are TRBV30 and TRBJ2-3, with 8 bases fitting TRBD2. The CDR3 has 14 residues. J was trimmed by 2 bases and V by 5 bases; bases with no gene match: 6. Germline V CDR1 and CDR2: GTSNPN, SVGIG (reference sequence). CDR3 DNA: TGTGCCTGGGCCAGTAGCGGGAACACAGATACGCAGTATTTT. It encodes CAWASSGNTDTQYF.

The chain combines TRBV18 with TRBJ1-1; a weak D match, TRBD1 (5 bases). This CDR3 comprises 14 residues. CDR1 and CDR2 from the germline V gene are KGHSH and LQKENI. With 3 bases removed from V and 1 base from J, the gap between germline ends came to 9 bases. The CDR3 DNA sequence: TGTGCCAGCTCACCGATGGACAAGAACACTGAAGCTTTCTTT. Its protein is CASSPMDKNTEAFF.

The V and J genes are TRBV13 and TRBJ2-5; a possible D gene is TRBD2 (5 bases). The germline V and J ends were trimmed by 8 bases and 4 bases, with 5 bases remaining between them. The germline CDR1 and CDR2 sequences are PRHDT and FYEKMQ (reference sequence). The CDR3 totals 10 residues. CDR3 sequence (DNA): TGTGCCAGCCGGGGAGAGACCCAGTACTTC. Its protein product is CASRGETQYF.

The rearrangement links TRBV27 to TRBJ1-5; D is possibly TRBD1 (6 bases). Germline assignment: CDR1 MNHEY and CDR2 SMNVEV (reference sequence). Trimming removed 5 bases from V and 6 bases from J, with 20 bases in between. The CDR3 totals 16 residues. The CDR3: CASSPGGGGHGQPQHF. The CDR3 DNA is TGTGCCAGCAGTCCTGGTGGGGGGGGGCATGGTCAGCCCCAGCATTTT.

CDR3 sequence: CASSSWGGGRETQYF. CDR3 DNA sequence: TGTGCCAGCAGCTCCTGGGGCGGGGGCAGAGAGACCCAGTACTTC. The chain uses TRBV7-9 and TRBJ2-5; maybe TRBD2 (7 bases). V lost 4 bases, J lost 4 bases, and 16 bases lay in between. This CDR3 has 15 residues. Germline CDR1 and CDR2: SEHNR and FQNEAQ (reference sequence).

The rearrangement links TRBV15 to TRBJ2-1, with 7 bases that match TRBD1. Losses at the gene ends were 8 bases for V and 4 bases for J; bases not matched to a gene: 5. The CDR3 length is 13 residues. CDR1 and CDR2 (germline): LNHNV, YYDKDF (reference sequence). Here the CDR3 DNA reads TGTGCCACCCTGGGACAGTATTACAATGAGCAGTTCTTC. It yields the protein CATLGQYYNEQFF.

The rearrangement links TRBV6-2 or TRBV6-3 to TRBJ2-1, with 10 bases fitting TRBD2. The ends lost 3 bases at V and 9 bases at J; junction bases unmatched: 8. This CDR3 is 15 amino acids long. In germline, CDR1 is MNHEY, CDR2 SVGEGT. CDR3 sequence: CASSYRLAGAGEQFF. CDR3 DNA sequence: TGTGCCAGCAGTTATCGTCTAGCGGGAGCGGGTGAGCAGTTCTTC.

The rearrangement uses TRBV7-9 and TRBJ1-4, with TRBD1 identical over 8 bases. V shed 6 bases and J 6 bases; nucleotides not matched to a gene: 6. CDR3 size: 14 residues. Germline values: CDR1 SEHNR, CDR2 FQNEAQ (reference sequence). CDR3 loop: CASSSMDRDEKLFF. CDR3 bases: TGTGCCAGCAGTTCAATGGACAGGGATGAAAAACTGTTTTTT.

The gene calls are TRBV10-3 and TRBJ1-2; D is unresolved. The V and J ends lost 3 bases and 8 bases respectively, with 10 bases between them. This CDR3 contains 12 residues. Per the germline V gene, CDR1 is ENHRY and CDR2 is SYGVKD. The CDR3 loop reads CAISERGLGYTF. The CDR3 DNA sequence: TGTGCCATCAGTGAACGAGGGCTCGGCTACACCTTC.

V usage is TRBV4-3 and J usage is TRBJ2-1; the D gene is possibly TRBD1 (5 bases). Germline CDR1 LGHNA, CDR2 YSLEER. There are 12 residues in the CDR3. The germline V and J ends were trimmed by 1 base and 9 bases, with 7 bases remaining between them. Here the CDR3 reads CASSQGQGEQFF. The CDR3 bases are TGCGCCAGCAGCCAAGGCCAGGGTGAGCAGTTCTTC.

The CDR3 reads CAWSGDSNQPQHF. CDR3 DNA sequence: TGTGCCTGGAGCGGGGATAGCAATCAGCCCCAGCATTTT. The rearrangement joins TRBV30 to TRBJ1-5; D gene unclear. Per germline, CDR1 GTSNPN and CDR2 SVGIG (reference sequence). V lost 3 bases and J 0 bases, leaving 6 bases between the germline ends. This CDR3 has 13 residues. Combining the CDR3 with reference TRBV30 and TRBJ1-5 gives the whole variable domain SQTIHQWPATLVQPVGSPLSLECTVEGTSNPNLYWYRQAAGRGLQLLFYSVGIGQISSEVPQNLSASRPQDRQFILSSKKLLLSDSGFYLCAWSGDSNQPQHFGDGTRLSIL.

V and J are TRBV4-1 and TRBJ2-2, with 9 nucleotides matching TRBD2. The CDR3 contains 17 residues. From germline, CDR1 is MGHRA and CDR2 YSYEKL. The trim removed 1 base at V and 5 bases at J, leaving 8 bases unmatched. The CDR3 spells CASSQGYSGRHTGELFF. Here the CDR3 DNA reads TGCGCCAGCAGCCAAGGATATAGCGGGAGACATACCGGGGAGCTGTTTTTT.